The entry below gives a single T cell receptor (beta chain) sequence along with its context. Clinical history as reported by participants underpinned cohort assignment. The data are from a study of blood T cell repertoires in COVID-19. Study information: Spain, Italy and the United States supplied samples that represented acute and convalescent COVID-19. In each case, the material was cDNA or gDNA derived from T cells, B-cell-depleted T cells, or PBMCs.

The method was immunoSEQ multiplex PCR; TCRdb's version includes in-frame clones alone and lacks a portion of them. Of around 200,000 clones detected, roughly 77% appear once; the ten largest clones hold around 9%. CDR1 is SGHTS, CDR2 YDEGEE, per germline. There are 14 residues in the CDR3. V dropped 9 bases and J dropped 4; count of bases not matched to a gene: 10. The rearrangement joins TRBV5-8 to TRBJ2-7; 10 positions match TRBD1. This receptor was identified in a man aged 40-49 years who had recovered from COVID-19. Material for sequencing was PBMCs or T cells enriched from blood (not recorded which). Here the CDR3 reads CATQPGDRGYEQYF. As DNA, the CDR3 is TGTGCCACGCAACCGGGGGACAGGGGATACGAGCAGTACTTC. Full variable domain (outside the CDR3, taken from reference TRBV5-8 and TRBJ2-7): EAGVTQSPTHLIKTRGQQATLRCSPISGHTSVYWYQQALGLGLQFLLWYDEGEERNRGNFPPRFSGRQFPNYSSELNVNALELEDSALYLCATQPGDRGYEQYFGPGTRLTVT.